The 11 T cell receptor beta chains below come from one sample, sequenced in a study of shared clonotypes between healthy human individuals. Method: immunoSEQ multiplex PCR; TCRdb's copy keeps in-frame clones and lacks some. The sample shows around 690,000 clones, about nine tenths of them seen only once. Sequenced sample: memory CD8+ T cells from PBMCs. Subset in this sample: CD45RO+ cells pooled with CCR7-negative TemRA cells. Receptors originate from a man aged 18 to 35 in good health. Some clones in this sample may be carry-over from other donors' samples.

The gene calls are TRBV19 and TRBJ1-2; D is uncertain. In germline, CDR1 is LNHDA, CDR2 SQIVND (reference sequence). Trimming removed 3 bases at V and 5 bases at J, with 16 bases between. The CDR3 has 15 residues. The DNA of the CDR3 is TGTGCCAGTAGTATCCCTGGGAGTGCAGTATATGGCTACACCTTC. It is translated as CASSIPGSAVYGYTF.

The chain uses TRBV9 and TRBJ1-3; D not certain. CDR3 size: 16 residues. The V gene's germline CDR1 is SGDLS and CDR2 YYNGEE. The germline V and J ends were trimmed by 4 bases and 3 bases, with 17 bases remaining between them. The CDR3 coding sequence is TGTGCCAGCAGCCCTAATTCGTGGGATCTTGGAAACACCATATATTTT. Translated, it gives CASSPNSWDLGNTIYF.

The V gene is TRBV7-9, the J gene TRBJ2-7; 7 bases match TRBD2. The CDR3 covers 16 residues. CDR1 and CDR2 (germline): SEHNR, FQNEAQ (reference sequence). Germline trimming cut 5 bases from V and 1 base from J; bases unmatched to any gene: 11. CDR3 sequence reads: CASSRGEGGPSYEQYF. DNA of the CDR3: TGTGCCAGCAGCCGAGGGGAGGGAGGGCCGTCCTACGAGCAGTACTTC.

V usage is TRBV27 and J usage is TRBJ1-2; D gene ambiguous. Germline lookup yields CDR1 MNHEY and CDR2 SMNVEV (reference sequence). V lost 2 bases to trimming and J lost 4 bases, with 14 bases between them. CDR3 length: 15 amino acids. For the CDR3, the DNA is TGTGCCAGCAGTTTAAGTTCCTCTGAAGGCTATGGCTACACCTTC. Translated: CASSLSSSEGYGYTF.

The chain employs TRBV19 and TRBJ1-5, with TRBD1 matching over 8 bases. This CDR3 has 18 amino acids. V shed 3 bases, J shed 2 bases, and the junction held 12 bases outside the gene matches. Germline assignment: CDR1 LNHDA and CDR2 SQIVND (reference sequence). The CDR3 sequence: CASSMSRDRGERNQPQHF. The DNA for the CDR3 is TGTGCCAGTAGTATGTCGCGTGACAGGGGCGAGCGCAATCAGCCCCAGCATTTT.

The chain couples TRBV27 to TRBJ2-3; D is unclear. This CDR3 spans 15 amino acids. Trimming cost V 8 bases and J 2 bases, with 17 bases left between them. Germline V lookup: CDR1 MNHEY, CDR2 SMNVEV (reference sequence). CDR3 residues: CASGPRGGLTDTQYF. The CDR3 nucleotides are TGTGCCAGCGGCCCTAGAGGCGGCCTCACAGATACGCAGTATTTT.

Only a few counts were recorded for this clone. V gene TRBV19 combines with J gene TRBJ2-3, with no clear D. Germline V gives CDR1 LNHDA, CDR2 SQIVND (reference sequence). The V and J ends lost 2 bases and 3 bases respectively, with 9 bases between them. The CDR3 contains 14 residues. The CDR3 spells CASSIFSITDTQYF. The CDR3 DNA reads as TGTGCCAGTAGTATATTCAGCATTACAGATACGCAGTATTTT.

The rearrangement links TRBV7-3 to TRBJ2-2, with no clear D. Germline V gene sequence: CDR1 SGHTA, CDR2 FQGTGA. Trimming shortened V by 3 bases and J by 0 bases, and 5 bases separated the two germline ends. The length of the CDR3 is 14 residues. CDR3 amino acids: CASSFLTNTGELFF. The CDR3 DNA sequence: TGTGCCAGCAGCTTCCTGACGAACACCGGGGAGCTGTTTTTT.

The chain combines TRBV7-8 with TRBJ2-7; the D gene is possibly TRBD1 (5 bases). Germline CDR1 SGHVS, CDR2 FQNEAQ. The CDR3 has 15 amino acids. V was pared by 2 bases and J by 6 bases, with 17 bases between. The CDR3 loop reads CASSLYVQGTGEQYF. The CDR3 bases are TGTGCCAGCAGCTTATATGTCCAGGGTACTGGCGAGCAGTACTTC.

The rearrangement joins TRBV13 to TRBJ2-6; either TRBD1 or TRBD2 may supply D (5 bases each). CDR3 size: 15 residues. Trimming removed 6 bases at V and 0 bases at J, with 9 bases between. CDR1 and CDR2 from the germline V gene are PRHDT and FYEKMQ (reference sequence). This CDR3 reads CASSPGGSGANVLTF. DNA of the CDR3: TGTGCCAGCAGTCCTGGGGGCTCTGGGGCCAACGTCCTGACTTTC.

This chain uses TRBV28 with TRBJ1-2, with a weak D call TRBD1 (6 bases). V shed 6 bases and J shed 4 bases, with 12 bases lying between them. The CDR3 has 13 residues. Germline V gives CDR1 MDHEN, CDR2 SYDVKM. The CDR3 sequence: CASRPGEGYGYTF. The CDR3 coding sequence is TGTGCCAGCAGACCAGGGGAGGGCTATGGCTACACCTTC.